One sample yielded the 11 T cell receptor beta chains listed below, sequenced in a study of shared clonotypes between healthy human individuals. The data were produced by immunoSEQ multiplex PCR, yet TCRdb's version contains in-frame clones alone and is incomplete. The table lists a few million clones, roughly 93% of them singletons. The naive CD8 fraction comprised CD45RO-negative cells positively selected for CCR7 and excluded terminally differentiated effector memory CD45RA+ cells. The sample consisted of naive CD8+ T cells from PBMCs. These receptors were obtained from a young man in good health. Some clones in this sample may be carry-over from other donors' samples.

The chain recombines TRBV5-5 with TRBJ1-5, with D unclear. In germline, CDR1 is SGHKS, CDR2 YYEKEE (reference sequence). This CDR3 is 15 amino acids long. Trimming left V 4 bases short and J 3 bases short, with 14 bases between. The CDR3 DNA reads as TGTGCCAGCAGCACTACACCCGGGAACAATCAGCCCCAGCATTTT. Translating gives CASSTTPGNNQPQHF. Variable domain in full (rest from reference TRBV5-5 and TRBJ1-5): DAGVTQSPTHLIKTRGQQVTLRCSPISGHKSVSWYQQVLGQGPQFIFQYYEKEERGRGNFPDRFSARQFPNYSSELNVNALLLGDSALYLCASSTTPGNNQPQHFGDGTRLSIL.

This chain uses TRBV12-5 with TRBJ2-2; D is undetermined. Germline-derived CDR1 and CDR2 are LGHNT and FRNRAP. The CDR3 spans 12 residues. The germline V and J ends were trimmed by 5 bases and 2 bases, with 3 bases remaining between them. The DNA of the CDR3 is TGTGCTAGTGGTCACAACACCGGGGAGCTGTTTTTT. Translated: CASGHNTGELFF.

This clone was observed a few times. DNA of the CDR3: TGTGCCAGTAGTATAGACACCGTGGAGCGGGAGCTGTTTTTT. Translating gives CASSIDTVERELFF. The genes are TRBV19 and TRBJ2-2; D not certain. In germline, CDR1 is LNHDA, CDR2 SQIVND (reference sequence). The CDR3 loop spans 14 amino acids. Trimming took 0 bases from V and 9 from J, leaving 11 bases between them.

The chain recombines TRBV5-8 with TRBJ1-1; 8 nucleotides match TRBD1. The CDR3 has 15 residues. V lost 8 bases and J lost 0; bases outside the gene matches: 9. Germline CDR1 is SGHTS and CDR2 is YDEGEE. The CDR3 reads CARQGAITLNTEAFF. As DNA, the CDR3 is TGTGCCAGGCAGGGGGCTATCACCTTGAACACTGAAGCTTTCTTT.

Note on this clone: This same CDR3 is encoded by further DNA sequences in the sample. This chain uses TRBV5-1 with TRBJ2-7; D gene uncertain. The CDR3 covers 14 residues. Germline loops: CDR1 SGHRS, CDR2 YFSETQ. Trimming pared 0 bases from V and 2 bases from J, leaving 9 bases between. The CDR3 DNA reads TGCGCCAGCAGCTTGGGGGCAGGTGCCTACGAGCAGTACTTC. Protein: CASSLGAGAYEQYF.

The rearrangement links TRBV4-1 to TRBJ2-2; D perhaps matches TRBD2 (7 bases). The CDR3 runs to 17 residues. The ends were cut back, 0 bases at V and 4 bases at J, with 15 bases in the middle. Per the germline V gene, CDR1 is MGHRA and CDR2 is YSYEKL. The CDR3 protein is CASSQDWGGRGTGELFF. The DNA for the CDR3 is TGCGCCAGCAGCCAAGATTGGGGGGGCAGGGGCACCGGGGAGCTGTTTTTT.

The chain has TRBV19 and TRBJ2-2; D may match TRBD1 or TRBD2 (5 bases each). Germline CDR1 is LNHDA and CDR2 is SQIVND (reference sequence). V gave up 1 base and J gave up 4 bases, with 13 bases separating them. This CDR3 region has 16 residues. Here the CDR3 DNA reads TGTGCCAGTAGTATAGTAACGGGACCTATCACCGGGGAGCTGTTTTTT. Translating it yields CASSIVTGPITGELFF.

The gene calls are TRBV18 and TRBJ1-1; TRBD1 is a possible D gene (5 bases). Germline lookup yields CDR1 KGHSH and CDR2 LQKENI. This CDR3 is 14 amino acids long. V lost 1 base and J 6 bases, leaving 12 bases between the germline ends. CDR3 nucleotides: TGTGCCAGCTCACCACTGGGGCGAACGGCTGAAGCTTTCTTT. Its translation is CASSPLGRTAEAFF. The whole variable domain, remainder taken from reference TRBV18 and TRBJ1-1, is NAGVMQNPRHLVRRRGQEARLRCSPMKGHSHVYWYRQLPEEGLKFMVYLQKENIIDESGMPKERFSAEFPKEGPSILRIQQVVRGDSAAYFCASSPLGRTAEAFFGQGTRLTVV.

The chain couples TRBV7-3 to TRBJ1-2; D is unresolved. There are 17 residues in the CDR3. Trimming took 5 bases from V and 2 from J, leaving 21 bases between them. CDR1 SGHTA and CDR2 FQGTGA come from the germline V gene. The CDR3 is CASSPLGSATGNYGYTF. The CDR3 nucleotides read TGTGCCAGCAGCCCCCTCGGGTCCGCCACCGGGAACTATGGCTACACCTTC.

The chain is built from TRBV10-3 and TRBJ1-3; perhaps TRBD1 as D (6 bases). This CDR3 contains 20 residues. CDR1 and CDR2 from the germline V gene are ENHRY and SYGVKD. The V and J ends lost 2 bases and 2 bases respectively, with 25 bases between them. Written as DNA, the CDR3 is TGTGCCATCAGTGAGCCCCCCTCCCTGCGGGGGCTCCATCCTGGAAACACCATATATTTT. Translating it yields CAISEPPSLRGLHPGNTIYF.

CDR3 protein: CASSQNGAAYEQYF. The DNA of the CDR3 is TGTGCCAGCAGCCAGAATGGCGCCGCCTACGAGCAGTACTTC. This chain uses TRBV7-2 with TRBJ2-7; D is unclear. V lost 5 bases, J lost 2 bases, and 13 bases lay in between. The V gene's germline CDR1 is SGHTA and CDR2 FQGNSA. The CDR3 spans 14 residues.